These 19 T cell receptor beta chains share one sample of origin, sequenced in a study of technical replicates of blood from several donors (dated by TCRdb to about 2017). Libraries were built with the immunoSEQ multiplex PCR assay. Here the immuneACCESS table is served through TCRdb, limited to in-frame sequences with V and J called. Missing clones are a known gap in these copies; in checked studies unresolved V genes cover under half, and the rest lacks a known reason. The table for this sample lists approximately 87,000 clones; roughly 95% of them were counted only once. About 0.3% of the sample is in the top ten clones. What was sequenced was T cells isolated from PBMCs. These receptors were collected from a human donor in good health.

The gene calls are TRBV30 and TRBJ2-7; 7 bases align to TRBD2. The CDR3 totals 13 residues. The germline gives CDR1 GTSNPN, CDR2 SVGIG (reference sequence). The trim removed 3 bases at V and 3 bases at J, leaving 5 bases unmatched. In DNA form, the CDR3 reads TGTGCCTGGAGACTTGCGGGAGTCTACGAGCAGTACTTC. It is translated as CAWRLAGVYEQYF.

The chain is built from TRBV9 and TRBJ2-5; 9 bases line up with TRBD2. CDR1 and CDR2 (germline): SGDLS, YYNGEE. This CDR3 contains 16 residues. The V gene end was trimmed by 4 bases and the J gene end by 2 bases; junction bases not matched to a gene: 9. In nucleotides, the CDR3 is TGTGCCAGCAGCTCAGGGATCGCGGGAGGGCAAGAGACCCAGTACTTC. Its protein product is CASSSGIAGGQETQYF.

The chain combines TRBV7-3 with TRBJ1-1; TRBD1 agrees at 9 bases. Trimming at V came to 4 bases and at J to 3 bases, leaving 3 bases not matched to a gene. Looked up from germline, CDR1 is SGHTA and CDR2 is FQGTGA. This CDR3 has 14 amino acids. The CDR3 bases are TGTGCCAGCAGCTCACAGGGGGCGGACACTGAAGCTTTCTTT. Translation gives CASSSQGADTEAFF.

The chain recombines TRBV7-9 with TRBJ1-1; D is unclear. CDR1 and CDR2 (germline): SEHNR, FQNEAQ (reference sequence). V gave up 5 bases and J gave up 1 base, with 11 bases separating them. CDR3 length equals 14 residues. The CDR3 protein is CASSLLGANTEAFF. CDR3 bases: TGTGCCAGCAGCCTATTGGGAGCGAACACTGAAGCTTTCTTT.

This clone was observed once. The V gene is TRBV13, the J gene TRBJ2-7; TRBD2 matches at 12 bases. The CDR3 runs 16 residues. The junction had 6 bases not matched to a gene; V was cut back by 0 bases and J by 6 bases. Germline CDR1 PRHDT, CDR2 FYEKMQ (reference sequence). This CDR3 is CASSLGRTSGIFEQYF. The DNA for the CDR3 is TGTGCCAGCAGCTTAGGGAGGACTAGCGGGATTTTCGAGCAGTACTTC.

This chain connects TRBV27 to TRBJ2-3; 8 positions match TRBD2. V shed 3 bases, J shed 0 bases, and the junction held 5 bases outside the gene matches. Germline V lookup: CDR1 MNHEY, CDR2 SMNVEV (reference sequence). The CDR3 contains 16 residues. The CDR3 here is CASSLRGAMSTDTQYF. DNA for the CDR3: TGTGCCAGCAGTTTGCGGGGGGCAATGAGCACAGATACGCAGTATTTT.

V is TRBV7-3 and J is TRBJ1-2, with 8 bases identical to TRBD1. The germline V gene has CDR1 SGHTA and CDR2 FQGTGA. V lost 5 bases to trimming and J lost 5 bases; unmatched junction nucleotides: 10. The CDR3 loop spans 15 amino acids. CDR3 amino acids: CASSLGGQGKYGYTF. In DNA form, the CDR3 reads TGTGCCAGCAGCCTAGGTGGACAGGGTAAATATGGCTACACCTTC.

The chain is built from TRBV27 and TRBJ2-1; TRBD1 might be the D (6 bases). V was shortened by 5 bases and J by 4 bases, with 9 bases between the two germline ends. Per germline, CDR1 MNHEY and CDR2 SMNVEV (reference sequence). This CDR3 comprises 13 residues. The CDR3 reads CASSLGQYNEQFF. DNA for the CDR3: TGTGCCAGCAGTCTCGGACAGTACAATGAGCAGTTCTTC.

The V call is TRBV9, the J call TRBJ1-4; TRBD1 matches 9 bases. The CDR3 is 17 amino acids. The ends lost 1 base at V and 6 bases at J; junction bases unmatched: 10. The V gene's germline CDR1 is SGDLS and CDR2 YYNGEE. CDR3 residues: CASSVSILRDRDEKLFF. Written as DNA, the CDR3 is TGTGCCAGCAGCGTATCTATCCTAAGGGACAGGGATGAAAAACTGTTTTTT. Looking up the rest from reference TRBV9 and TRBJ1-4 gives the full variable domain: DSGVTQTPKHLITATGQRVTLRCSPRSGDLSVYWYQQSLDQGLQFLIQYYNGEERAKGNILERFSAQQFPDLHSELNLSSLELGDSALYFCASSVSILRDRDEKLFFGSGTQLSVL.

This clone occurred a few times. The chain uses TRBV28 and TRBJ1-1, with D unresolved. The V end was cut by 7 bases, the J end by 2 bases, with 5 bases between. Germline values: CDR1 MDHEN, CDR2 SYDVKM. The CDR3 extends over 11 amino acids. DNA of the CDR3: TGTGCCAGCACGGGTAACACTGAAGCTTTCTTT. It yields the protein CASTGNTEAFF.

J is TRBJ2-1 and V is TRBV15; 10 bases line up with TRBD2. Germline CDR1 reads LNHNV; CDR2 reads YYDKDF (reference sequence). The CDR3 contains 14 residues. The ends lost 8 bases at V and 5 bases at J; junction bases unmatched: 6. DNA for the CDR3: TGTGCCACCTGCTTAGCGGGAGGACACAATGAGCAGTTCTTC. Residues: CATCLAGGHNEQFF.

The rearrangement uses TRBV7-8 and TRBJ2-7; possibly TRBD2 for D (6 bases). This CDR3 spans 15 amino acids. V lost 3 bases to trimming and J lost 0 bases, with 12 bases between them. Germline values: CDR1 SGHVS, CDR2 FQNEAQ. CDR3 protein: CASSFGGTGSYEQYF. The CDR3, as DNA: TGTGCCAGCAGCTTTGGGGGGACGGGCTCCTACGAGCAGTACTTC.

The genes are TRBV7-9 and TRBJ2-7; 9 bases agree with TRBD1. The J segment lost 6 bases and the V segment lost 5 bases, leaving 5 bases of the junction unmatched. CDR1 SEHNR and CDR2 FQNEAQ come from the germline V gene (reference sequence). The CDR3 covers 13 residues. The CDR3 bases are TGTGCCAGCAGCCCGGACAGGGGAGGCGAGCAGTACTTC. Residues: CASSPDRGGEQYF.

The gene calls are TRBV5-1 and TRBJ2-3, with 14 nucleotides matching TRBD2. CDR3 length equals 19 residues. In germline, CDR1 is SGHRS, CDR2 YFSETQ. Trimming at V came to 3 bases and at J to 1 base, leaving 10 bases not matched to a gene. The CDR3: CASSSRTSGRIYGTDTQYF. CDR3 nucleotides: TGCGCCAGCAGCTCACGGACTAGCGGGAGGATTTACGGCACAGATACGCAGTATTTT. Combining the CDR3 with reference TRBV5-1 and TRBJ2-3 gives the whole variable domain KAGVTQTPRYLIKTRGQQVTLSCSPISGHRSVSWYQQTPGQGLQFLFEYFSETQRNKGNFPGRFSGRQFSNSRSEMNVSTLELGDSALYLCASSSRTSGRIYGTDTQYFGPGTRLTVL.

This rearrangement joins TRBV19 to TRBJ2-7; a weak D match, TRBD2 (6 bases). Looked up from germline, CDR1 is LNHDA and CDR2 is SQIVND (reference sequence). V lost 3 bases, J lost 4 bases, and 13 bases lay in between. This CDR3 spans 14 amino acids. CDR3 residues: CASSMLAESYEQYF. Written as DNA, the CDR3 is TGTGCCAGTAGTATGTTAGCGGAGAGTTACGAGCAGTACTTC. Drawing the rest from reference TRBV19 and TRBJ2-7, the complete variable domain is DGGITQSPKYLFRKEGQNVTLSCEQNLNHDAMYWYRQDPGQGLRLIYYSQIVNDFQKGDIAEGYSVSREKKESFPLTVTSAQKNPTAFYLCASSMLAESYEQYFGPGTRLTVT.

V gene TRBV5-3 combines with J gene TRBJ1-3; weak D call: TRBD1 (6 bases). TRBV5-3 is classed as an ORF, of uncertain function. The CDR3 runs to 14 residues. Trimming left V 6 bases short and J 0 bases short, with 10 bases between. CDR3 DNA: TGTGCCAGAACCTCACAGGGCTCTGGAAACACCATATATTTT. This codes for CARTSQGSGNTIYF.

V is TRBV5-1 and J is TRBJ2-1; TRBD2 matches at 11 bases. The CDR3 covers 12 residues. V lost 4 bases, J lost 9 bases, and 0 bases stayed unmatched. Germline V gives CDR1 SGHRS, CDR2 YFSETQ. The CDR3 region has the DNA TGCGCCAGCAGCGGGACTAGCGGTGAGCAGTTCTTC. Translating it yields CASSGTSGEQFF.

This clone was found once. The rearrangement joins TRBV5-8 to TRBJ2-7; a possible D gene is TRBD1 (5 bases). This CDR3 region has 15 residues. The germline V gene has CDR1 SGHTS and CDR2 YDEGEE. Trimming pared 3 bases from V and 0 bases from J, leaving 13 bases between. The chain's CDR3 is CASSYDSFFSYEQYF. In DNA, the CDR3 is TGTGCCAGCAGCTACGACAGCTTCTTCTCCTACGAGCAGTACTTC.

This clone appeared a single time. This sequence joins TRBV9 and TRBJ1-2; 9 nucleotides match TRBD1. After removal of 3 bases from V and 4 bases from J, the junction contained 19 bases not matched to a gene. Germline lookup yields CDR1 SGDLS and CDR2 YYNGEE. The CDR3 consists of 19 residues. DNA for the CDR3: TGTGCCAGCAGCGCCGTTCCCGGGACAGGGTCTGTAGGTCGCTATGGCTACACCTTC. This translates into CASSAVPGTGSVGRYGYTF.